The 2 T cell receptor beta chains below come from one sample, sequenced in a study of patients and donors after allogeneic stem cell transplantation. One entry per CDR3 protein, called by TCRdb with MiXCR from the RT-PCR reads. The sample carries about 89,000 distinct CDR3 sequences, around 48% recorded once. The material sequenced was blood, either unsorted or a sorted T cell fraction (not recorded which). Every receptor here comes from a human donor who was either an allogeneic HSCT recipient or a stem cell or donor lymphocyte infusion donor (not recorded which). It is not recorded whose cells these are; they may come from a transplant donor.

The chain joins TRBV12-3 or TRBV12-4 to TRBJ1-6, with 9 bases lining up with TRBD1. Losses at the gene ends were 6 bases for V and 7 bases for J; bases not matched to a gene: 7. There are 15 residues in the CDR3. The CDR3 loop reads CASSLWDRENSPLHF. CDR3 bases: TGTGCCAGCAGCCTTTGGGACAGGGAAAATTCACCCCTCCACTTT.

This sequence joins TRBV4-3 and TRBJ1-3; TRBD1 aligns across 9 bases. The junction had 6 bases not matched to a gene; V was cut back by 0 bases and J by 0 bases. CDR3 length equals 18 residues. Germline V CDR1 and CDR2: LGHNA, YSLEER. The CDR3 region is CASSQEGDRVFSGNTIYF. The CDR3 coding sequence is TGCGCCAGCAGCCAAGAGGGGGACAGGGTATTCTCTGGAAACACCATATATTTT.